The 26 T cell receptor beta chains reported below all come from one sample, sequenced in a study of shared clonotypes between healthy human individuals. Assay used: immunoSEQ multiplex PCR; TCRdb lists only in-frame clones, some missing. The sample lists hundreds of thousands of clones; roughly three quarters were seen once. Sequenced: PBMCs. Receptor source: a woman between 40 and 55 years old in good health. Some clones in this sample may be carry-over from other donors' samples.

The chain couples TRBV9 to TRBJ2-1; tentative D call: TRBD2 (6 bases). Germline CDR1 SGDLS, CDR2 YYNGEE. Trimming cost V 4 bases and J 9 bases, with 20 bases left between them. This CDR3 has 15 residues. The CDR3, as DNA: TGTGCCAGCAGCCCCGCTGCTAGCGCTGACGGTGAGCAGTTCTTC. Translation: CASSPAASADGEQFF.

This chain connects TRBV5-1 to TRBJ2-5; D is uncertain. V was clipped by 4 bases and J by 2 bases, with 15 bases between them. This CDR3 comprises 15 residues. In germline, CDR1 is SGHRS, CDR2 YFSETQ. CDR3 nucleotide sequence: TGCGCCAGCAGCCCGCGTTGGCAGCAACAAGAGACCCAGTACTTC. Translated, it gives CASSPRWQQQETQYF.

The chain carries TRBV10-3 and TRBJ2-7, with TRBD1 matching 7 bases. With V trimmed by 6 bases and J by 3 bases, 5 bases remained unmatched. Germline CDR1 is ENHRY and CDR2 is SYGVKD. This CDR3 has 13 amino acids. This chain's CDR3 is CAIRGGQYYEQYF. CDR3 DNA sequence: TGTGCCATCAGAGGGGGACAGTACTACGAGCAGTACTTC.

V usage is TRBV7-9 and J usage is TRBJ1-2; D remains ambiguous. Trimming stripped 1 base from V and 6 bases from J, with 18 bases between. The CDR3 contains 16 residues. Germline V gives CDR1 SEHNR, CDR2 FQNEAQ (reference sequence). CDR3 protein: CASSLGGLSGYHGYTF. CDR3 in DNA: TGTGCCAGCAGCTTAGGGGGTTTGTCGGGGTATCATGGCTACACCTTC.

The rearrangement joins TRBV18 to TRBJ2-2; D is possibly TRBD1 or TRBD2 (6 bases each). The germline V and J ends were trimmed by 6 bases and 3 bases, with 17 bases remaining between them. Germline-derived CDR1 and CDR2 are KGHSH and LQKENI. The CDR3 has 16 residues. The CDR3: CASSAGPQGYTGELFF. In DNA, the CDR3 is TGTGCCAGCTCGGCGGGACCCCAGGGGTACACCGGGGAGCTGTTTTTT.

This clone showed up just a few times. V gene TRBV30 combines with J gene TRBJ1-1; D uncertain. Germline V gene sequence: CDR1 GTSNPN, CDR2 SVGIG (reference sequence). This CDR3 spans 13 amino acids. Trimming removed 0 bases from V and 1 base from J, with 6 bases in between. The CDR3 sequence: CAWSVPQNTEAFF. For the CDR3, the DNA is TGTGCCTGGAGTGTACCTCAGAACACTGAAGCTTTCTTT. The whole variable domain, filled in from reference TRBV30 and TRBJ1-1, reads SQTIHQWPATLVQPVGSPLSLECTVEGTSNPNLYWYRQAAGRGLQLLFYSVGIGQISSEVPQNLSASRPQDRQFILSSKKLLLSDSGFYLCAWSVPQNTEAFFGQGTRLTVV.

The chain recombines TRBV4-1 with TRBJ1-2; D gene uncertain. Germline values: CDR1 MGHRA, CDR2 YSYEKL. V dropped 6 bases and J dropped 0 bases, with 11 bases sitting between them. This CDR3 region has 14 residues. The CDR3 DNA reads TGCGCCAGCAGTAAACAGAGTTCTAACTATGGCTACACCTTC. It specifies CASSKQSSNYGYTF.

This chain uses TRBV6-4 with TRBJ2-5, with D tentatively TRBD2 (7 bases). The CDR3 extends over 15 amino acids. Trimming shortened V by 3 bases and J by 4 bases, and 15 bases separated the two germline ends. CDR1 and CDR2 from the germline V gene are MRHNA and SNTAGT. In DNA form, the CDR3 reads TGTGCCAGCAGTGAGAACGGGGGAGGGGGAGAGACCCAGTACTTC. Residues: CASSENGGGGETQYF.

The V and J genes are TRBV7-2 and TRBJ2-3; D remains ambiguous. V gave up 5 bases and J gave up 3 bases, with 15 bases separating them. In germline, CDR1 is SGHTA, CDR2 FQGNSA. The CDR3 has 15 amino acids. CDR3 protein: CASSVRLGNTDTQYF. The CDR3 nucleotides are TGTGCCAGCAGCGTGCGGTTGGGGAATACAGATACGCAGTATTTT.

This chain joins TRBV5-8 and TRBJ2-7, with D tentatively TRBD1 (5 bases). This CDR3 is built from 15 residues. V gave up 0 bases and J gave up 4 bases, with 14 bases separating them. Germline V gene lookup returns CDR1 SGHTS and CDR2 YDEGEE. CDR3 in amino acids: CASSLVTANLYEQYF. CDR3 in DNA: TGTGCCAGCAGCTTGGTGACAGCAAACTTATACGAGCAGTACTTC.

This chain links TRBV7-7 with TRBJ2-1; D is perhaps TRBD2 (5 bases). This CDR3 is 14 amino acids long. V was clipped by 5 bases and J by 9 bases, with 17 bases between them. Germline V gene sequence: CDR1 SSHAT, CDR2 FNYEAQ (reference sequence). Written as DNA, the CDR3 is TGTGCCAGCAGCCCCCAAGGGTATGGAGGTGAGCAGTTCTTC. Its protein is CASSPQGYGGEQFF.

J is TRBJ2-7 and V is TRBV11-2, with 8 bases fitting TRBD1. The CDR3 sequence is 15 residues long. Looked up from germline, CDR1 is SGHAT and CDR2 is FQNNGV. J was trimmed by 6 bases and V by 5 bases; bases with no gene match: 12. CDR3 loop: CASSPGQGKVSEQYF. CDR3 nucleotides: TGTGCCAGCAGCCCAGGACAGGGAAAGGTCTCCGAGCAGTACTTC.

This chain uses TRBV18 with TRBJ2-7; 7 bases agree with TRBD1. Germline V gene data show CDR1 as KGHSH and CDR2 as LQKENI. V gave up 4 bases and J gave up 3 bases; unmatched junction bases: 9. The CDR3 runs 15 residues. CDR3 loop: CASSQTRDSVYEQYF. CDR3 in DNA: TGTGCCAGCTCACAGACCCGGGACAGCGTCTACGAGCAGTACTTC.

The rearrangement links TRBV28 to TRBJ2-1; tentatively, D is TRBD1 or TRBD2 (5 bases each). The CDR3 length is 15 residues. V was clipped by 4 bases and J by 1 base, with 11 bases between them. Germline V gives CDR1 MDHEN, CDR2 SYDVKM. For the CDR3, the DNA is TGTGCCAGCAGTTGGGGGACCGCTTCCTACAATGAGCAGTTCTTC. Translated, it gives CASSWGTASYNEQFF.

The chain joins TRBV11-3 to TRBJ2-1, with 12 nucleotides matching TRBD2. Germline V gene data show CDR1 as SGHNT and CDR2 as YENEEA. CDR3 size: 16 residues. With 4 bases clipped from V and 7 bases from J, the junction kept 8 bases outside the gene matches. The CDR3 sequence: CASSSVTSGRPNEQFF. DNA for the CDR3: TGTGCCAGCAGCTCCGTAACTAGCGGGAGGCCGAATGAGCAGTTCTTC.

Comments on this clone: Other DNA sequences in this specimen translate into the identical CDR3. The gene calls are TRBV6-6 and TRBJ2-3; D ambiguous. CDR3 length equals 12 residues. The V gene's germline CDR1 is MNHNY and CDR2 SVGAGI (reference sequence). Trimming took 0 bases from V and 5 from J, leaving 3 bases between them. The CDR3 nucleotides are TGTGCCAGCAGTTACTCGGAAGATACGCAGTATTTT. Its protein is CASSYSEDTQYF.

This chain uses TRBV28 with TRBJ2-7; 7 nucleotides align to TRBD2. The CDR3 has 15 amino acids. Germline V CDR1 and CDR2: MDHEN, SYDVKM. V was pared by 0 bases and J by 4 bases, with 6 bases of the junction left unmatched. The DNA for the CDR3 is TGTGCCAGCAGTTTATGGGGAGGGAACATGTACGAGCAGTACTTC. Translated: CASSLWGGNMYEQYF.

The CDR3 region is CASSLGFSGSSGEQFF. CDR3 bases: TGTGCCAGCAGCTTGGGGTTTAGCGGGAGTTCAGGTGAGCAGTTCTTC. J is TRBJ2-1 and V is TRBV5-6; 9 bases match TRBD2. CDR3 size: 16 residues. Germline CDR1 and CDR2: SGHDT and YYEEEE. Trimming cost V 0 bases and J 9 bases; bases outside gene matches: 10.

This clone was counted at least ten times. The genes are TRBV6-5 and TRBJ2-5; no definite D call. V gave up 2 bases and J gave up 5 bases, with 12 bases separating them. Germline CDR1 MNHEY, CDR2 SVGAGI. The CDR3 runs 14 residues. Here the CDR3 reads CASSYQSGRETQYF. CDR3 nucleotides: TGTGCCAGCAGTTACCAGTCCGGGCGCGAGACCCAGTACTTC.

This clone was observed once. The V gene is TRBV5-1, the J gene TRBJ2-3; 14 nucleotides line up with TRBD2. CDR1 is SGHRS, CDR2 YFSETQ, per germline. Unmatched junction bases numbered 2, after V lost 4 bases and J lost 4 bases. The CDR3 length is 15 residues. CDR3 loop: CASSEGLAGADTQYF. In DNA, the CDR3 is TGCGCCAGCAGCGAGGGACTAGCGGGAGCAGATACGCAGTATTTT.

The chain has TRBV9 and TRBJ1-5; D is possibly TRBD1 (6 bases). The CDR3 covers 20 residues. The germline V gene has CDR1 SGDLS and CDR2 YYNGEE. V lost 0 bases and J 1 base, leaving 23 bases between the germline ends. The CDR3 region has the DNA TGTGCCAGCAGCGTAGTTGTCTGGAGGGGGTTGGTGGGAAGCAATCAGCCCCAGCATTTT. Translation gives CASSVVVWRGLVGSNQPQHF.

The genes are TRBV7-8 and TRBJ2-3, with 14 bases fitting TRBD2. CDR1 and CDR2 from the germline V gene are SGHVS and FQNEAQ. The CDR3 covers 13 residues. The V segment lost 7 bases and the J segment 13 bases; nucleotides outside the gene matches: 7. The DNA for the CDR3 is TGTGCCAGCATCAGACTAGCGGGAGGGGAGGAGTATTTT. Protein product: CASIRLAGGEEYF.

The V call is TRBV6-5, the J call TRBJ1-2; D gene uncertain. The germline V and J ends were trimmed by 2 bases and 0 bases, with 13 bases remaining between them. CDR3 length: 16 amino acids. The germline CDR1 and CDR2 sequences are MNHEY and SVGAGI. CDR3 sequence reads: CASSYGLKGANYGYTF. In DNA, the CDR3 is TGTGCCAGCAGTTACGGATTAAAGGGAGCTAACTATGGCTACACCTTC.

This clone was seen a few times. The chain recombines TRBV4-1 with TRBJ2-5; 8 bases map to TRBD2. The germline gives CDR1 MGHRA, CDR2 YSYEKL. V lost 0 bases and J lost 4; bases outside the gene matches: 7. CDR3 length: 16 amino acids. CDR3 DNA: TGCGCCAGCAGCCAAGAGTGGCTAGCGGGCGCAGAGACCCAGTACTTC. Translated: CASSQEWLAGAETQYF.

This chain uses TRBV27 with TRBJ2-7; 9 bases are a match to TRBD2. Unmatched junction bases numbered 14, after V lost 5 bases and J lost 3 bases. CDR3 length: 17 residues. CDR1 and CDR2 (germline): MNHEY, SMNVEV (reference sequence). CDR3 sequence reads: CASSQWAWAGGSYEQYF. For the CDR3, the DNA is TGTGCCAGCAGTCAATGGGCTTGGGCGGGAGGGAGCTACGAGCAGTACTTC.

The count of this clone is one. The CDR3 reads CASSLPATAHTQYF. The CDR3 bases are TGTGCCAGCAGTTTACCGGCTACAGCGCATACGCAGTATTTT. The V call is TRBV28, the J call TRBJ2-3; D not certain. Trimming stripped 2 bases from V and 7 bases from J, with 13 bases between. CDR3 length: 14 amino acids. CDR1 and CDR2 from the germline V gene are MDHEN and SYDVKM.